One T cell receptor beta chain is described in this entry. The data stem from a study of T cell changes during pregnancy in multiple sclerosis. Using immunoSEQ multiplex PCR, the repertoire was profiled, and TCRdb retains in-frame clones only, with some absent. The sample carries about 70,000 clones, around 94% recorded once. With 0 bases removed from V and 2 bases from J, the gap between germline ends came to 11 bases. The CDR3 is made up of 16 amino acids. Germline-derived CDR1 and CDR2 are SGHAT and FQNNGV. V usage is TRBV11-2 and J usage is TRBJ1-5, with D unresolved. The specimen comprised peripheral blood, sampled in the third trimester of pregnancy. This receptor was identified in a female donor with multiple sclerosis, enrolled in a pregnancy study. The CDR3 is CASSLDITRGNQPQHF. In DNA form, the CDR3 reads TGTGCCAGCAGCTTAGACATCACGCGGGGCAATCAGCCCCAGCATTTT. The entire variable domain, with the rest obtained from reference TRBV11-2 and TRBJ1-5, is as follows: EAGVAQSPRYKIIEKRQSVAFWCNPISGHATLYWYQQILGQGPKLLIQFQNNGVVDDSQLPKDRFSAERLKGVDSTLKIQPAKLEDSAVYLCASSLDITRGNQPQHFGDGTRLSIL.